A selection of T cell receptor beta chains follows, all from one sample in a study of CD8+CD57+ T cells in acquired aplastic anemia. Each CDR3 protein gets one entry after TCRdb re-called the reads with MiXCR. The sample yields under 200,000 distinct CDR3 sequences, about two thirds seen once. The sample comprised sorted CD4+, CD8+, or CD8+CD57+ T cells (not recorded which) from PBMCs. The source of these receptors is a human donor with aplastic anemia. Each CDR3 is given with its conserved first and last residue. D genes are given only for firm matches. Rows may omit the clone size; those that give it use once, few, many or a size class.

CDR3nt | CDR3aa | d_gene | abundance | j_gene | len | v_gene
TGTGCCAGCAGTTTGACAGGGGCGAATTCACCCCTCCACTTT | CASSLTGANSPLHF | TRBD1 | . | TRBJ1-6 | 14 | TRBV6-6
TGTGCCATCCCGATAGGTAGCGGGGGGACCCAAGAGACCCAGTACTTC | CAIPIGSGGTQETQYF | TRBD2 | . | TRBJ2-5 | 16 | TRBV7-8
TGTGCCAGCAGCCCCGACCCCAGTACCTACGAGCAGTACTTC | CASSPDPSTYEQYF | . | . | TRBJ2-7 | 14 | TRBV5-6
TGTGCCAGCAGCTTGTGGGACAGACTCTACGAGCAGTACTTC | CASSLWDRLYEQYF | TRBD1 | . | TRBJ2-7 | 14 | TRBV5-8
TGTGCCAGCAGGATTGGACTAGCGGGAGGTTACGAGCAGTACTTC | CASRIGLAGGYEQYF | TRBD2 | . | TRBJ2-7 | 15 | TRBV2
TGCAGTGCTAGAGATCAGGGGCAGGGACATCAGCCCCAGCATTTT | CSARDQGQGHQPQHF | . | few | TRBJ1-5 | 15 | TRBV20-1
TGTGCCAGCTTACTTGGGGGGACTCAAGCTAACTATGGCTACACCTTC | CASLLGGTQANYGYTF | . | . | TRBJ1-2 | 16 | TRBV2
TGTGCCAGCAGCTGGTTGGGTTACCAAGAGACCCAGTACTTC | CASSWLGYQETQYF | . | . | TRBJ2-5 | 14 | TRBV7-3
TGTGCCAGTAGTACCCGGGACAGAGGGGTAAGACTAGCGGGAGGGTTCGGAGAGACCCAGTACTTC | CASSTRDRGVRLAGGFGETQYF | TRBD2 | . | TRBJ2-5 | 22 | TRBV19
TGTGCCAGCCCTGGGATGGGGCAGGACCGGTTT | CASPGMGQDRF | . | . | TRBJ1-1 | 11 | TRBV2
TGTGCCAGCAGTGACAGGGAGGGCACTGAAGCTTTCTTT | CASSDREGTEAFF | TRBD1 | . | TRBJ1-1 | 13 | TRBV12-3/TRBV12-4
TGTGCCAGCGGTGAATATGGGAGAGGTCGGGGCGGTGATTCACCCCTCCACTTT | CASGEYGRGRGGDSPLHF | . | . | TRBJ1-6 | 18 | TRBV25-1
TGTGCCAGCAGGCCTAGCAGGGCCTACGCCCAAGAGACCCAGTACTTC | CASRPSRAYAQETQYF | . | . | TRBJ2-5 | 16 | TRBV25-1
TGCAGTGCTAGAGATTTAGGACAGGAGTTTGGGTATTTT | CSARDLGQEFGYF | TRBD1 | . | TRBJ2-3 | 13 | TRBV20-1
TGTGCCAGTAGTATTAGGGATAACACTGAAGCTTTCTTT | CASSIRDNTEAFF | . | . | TRBJ1-1 | 13 | TRBV19
TGCAGTGCTAGAGATCTTCAGGGGGCTACCGGGGAGCTGTTTTTT | CSARDLQGATGELFF | TRBD1 | . | TRBJ2-2 | 15 | TRBV20-1
TGTGCCAGCAGCGTAGCTGAGGGGCGTAGTGAAAAACTGTTTTTT | CASSVAEGRSEKLFF | . | . | TRBJ1-4 | 15 | TRBV9
TGTGCCAGTAGTCCGGAAGGGAGAAGCAATCAGCCCCAGCATTTT | CASSPEGRSNQPQHF | . | . | TRBJ1-5 | 15 | TRBV19
TGTGCCAGCCGCAGCGAAGCTAAGGGGACCCAGTACTTC | CASRSEAKGTQYF | . | once | TRBJ2-5 | 13 | TRBV7-3
TGTGCCATCAAGACAGCGAGCACAGATACGCAGTATTTT | CAIKTASTDTQYF | . | few | TRBJ2-3 | 13 | TRBV6-5
TGCAGTGCTAGTGAAGACGACAGGGTATCTGGCTACACCTTC | CSASEDDRVSGYTF | TRBD1 | many | TRBJ1-2 | 14 | TRBV20-1
TGTGCCAGCAGCGGAAGCGGGACCCTCCGGCAAGAGACCCAGTACTTC | CASSGSGTLRQETQYF | TRBD2 | many | TRBJ2-5 | 16 | TRBV9
TGCAGCGTGGCAACACCGCACTACTATGGCTACACCTTC | CSVATPHYYGYTF | . | . | TRBJ1-2 | 13 | TRBV29-1
TGTGCCACCAGCAGCCACAGGAATTCACCCCTCCACTTT | CATSSHRNSPLHF | . | . | TRBJ1-6 | 13 | TRBV15
TGCGCCAGCAGTCCTCCGGGACAGGATAATGAAAAACTGTTTTTT | CASSPPGQDNEKLFF | TRBD1 | . | TRBJ1-4 | 15 | TRBV5-1
TGTGCCAGCAGTGATGGGTTAATTACAGATACGCAGTATTTT | CASSDGLITDTQYF | . | once | TRBJ2-3 | 14 | TRBV2
TGTGCCAGCAGCTCTGACGTATTCGGCCTCGACTCTGGGGCCAACGTCCTGACTTTC | CASSSDVFGLDSGANVLTF | . | . | TRBJ2-6 | 19 | TRBV5-6
TGTGCCAGCAGCGTAGGTCTAGCGGACAATGAGCAGTTCTTC | CASSVGLADNEQFF | TRBD2 | . | TRBJ2-1 | 14 | TRBV9
TGTGCCAGTTGCCCTGTGGGGTACAGGAACACTGAAGCTTTCTTT | CASCPVGYRNTEAFF | . | . | TRBJ1-1 | 15 | TRBV7-9
TGTGCCAGCAGCCCGTTTACTAGCGGGGGTAGCTCCTACAATGAGCAGTTCTTC | CASSPFTSGGSSYNEQFF | TRBD2 | . | TRBJ2-1 | 18 | TRBV7-3
TGTGCCAGCAGTTTAATGGCGCAGGGAAGAGGCTACACCTTC | CASSLMAQGRGYTF | . | . | TRBJ1-2 | 14 | TRBV19
TGTGCCACCAGTGACCTCCTCAATTTCTCTGGAAACACCATATATTTT | CATSDLLNFSGNTIYF | . | . | TRBJ1-3 | 16 | TRBV24-1
TGCGCCAGCAGCTCAGGGGGCTTGGACACTGAAGCTTTCTTT | CASSSGGLDTEAFF | TRBD1 | . | TRBJ1-1 | 14 | TRBV5-1
TGCAGTGCTAATCTTGCAGGGGATAATTCACCCCTCCACTTT | CSANLAGDNSPLHF | . | . | TRBJ1-6 | 14 | TRBV20-1
TGTGCCACCAGCAGCGGCCGGGGCACCGGGGAGCTGTTTTTT | CATSSGRGTGELFF | . | few | TRBJ2-2 | 14 | TRBV15
TGTGCCAGCACCGGGGGAATTAGCGGGGAGCTGTTTTTT | CASTGGISGELFF | . | . | TRBJ2-2 | 13 | TRBV9
TGCGCCAGCAGTGAGGGCCACCACTCTGGGGCCAACGTCCTGACTTTC | CASSEGHHSGANVLTF | . | . | TRBJ2-6 | 16 | TRBV10-2
TGCGCCAGCAGCTCCCCCCGGAACACTGAAGCTTTCTTT | CASSSPRNTEAFF | . | . | TRBJ1-1 | 13 | TRBV5-1
TGTGCCAGCTCACCACCGGCTAGCGGGAGTTCCACCTACGGGCAGTACTTC | CASSPPASGSSTYGQYF | TRBD2 | once | TRBJ2-7 | 17 | TRBV11-2
TGTGCCAGCAGTGAGCGGACCCCTATCACCCTCGGGCAGTACTTC | CASSERTPITLGQYF | . | . | TRBJ2-7 | 15 | TRBV2
TGTGCCGGCAGCTCATACAACGTCCTGACTTTC | CAGSSYNVLTF | . | . | TRBJ2-6 | 11 | TRBV5-5
TGCAGTGTGCAAGAGAACACTGAAGCTTTCTTT | CSVQENTEAFF | . | few | TRBJ1-1 | 11 | TRBV20-1
TGTGCCACTGAAGCGGGGGGGGGTTACAATGAGCAGTTCTTC | CATEAGGGYNEQFF | TRBD2 | . | TRBJ2-1 | 14 | TRBV24-1
TGTGCCACCAGCAGAGATCCGGGCGGGAGTACCGATACGCAGTATTTT | CATSRDPGGSTDTQYF | TRBD2 | . | TRBJ2-3 | 16 | TRBV15
TGTGCCAGCAGCTCCCTGACAGCGGTCTCTGGGGCCAACGTCCTGACTTTC | CASSSLTAVSGANVLTF | . | . | TRBJ2-6 | 17 | TRBV7-2
TGTGCCAGCAGCTTAGCCCTACTAGGTTTCGATGAGCAGTTCTTC | CASSLALLGFDEQFF | . | . | TRBJ2-1 | 15 | TRBV7-7
TGCAGCGTGCATGCGGGTAACGAGGGCGAGCAGTTCTTC | CSVHAGNEGEQFF | . | few | TRBJ2-1 | 13 | TRBV29-1
TGCAGTGTGGCGCGGCAGGGTGCCGGGGAGCTGTTTTTT | CSVARQGAGELFF | . | . | TRBJ2-2 | 13 | TRBV20-1
TGTGCCAGTAGTATTAGATACACCCACTACGAGCAGTACTTC | CASSIRYTHYEQYF | . | . | TRBJ2-7 | 14 | TRBV19
TGCAGCGGTCAGGGGGCAGATGACACTGAAGCTTTCTTT | CSGQGADDTEAFF | TRBD1 | many | TRBJ1-1 | 13 | TRBV29-1
TGCAGCGTTGAACCGACAGGTTCTAACTATGGCTACACCTTC | CSVEPTGSNYGYTF | . | . | TRBJ1-2 | 14 | TRBV29-1
TGTGCCAGTAGTATAGAAAATGAGCAGTTCTTC | CASSIENEQFF | . | . | TRBJ2-1 | 11 | TRBV19
TGTGCCAGCAGATCCGGGACGGGTATTGCTTTCTTT | CASRSGTGIAFF | . | . | TRBJ1-1 | 12 | TRBV6-5
TGTGCCAGCAGCTCAACGGCGGGACTAGAACTCTTC | CASSSTAGLELF | TRBD2 | . | TRBJ2-1 | 12 | TRBV7-9
TGCAGTGCTGGAGGACTAGCGGGGGTCTCCTACGAGCTGTACTTC | CSAGGLAGVSYELYF | TRBD2 | . | TRBJ2-5 | 15 | TRBV20-1
TGTGCCAGCAGTTTACGACTGTCCTACAATGAGCAGTTCTTC | CASSLRLSYNEQFF | . | . | TRBJ2-1 | 14 | TRBV12-3/TRBV12-4
TGTGCCACCAGTCCGACAAGTTACGCGAACACCGGGGAGCTGTTTTTT | CATSPTSYANTGELFF | . | . | TRBJ2-2 | 16 | TRBV24-1
TGCAGTGCTCCCGACCGGTGGGGGTCGAACACCGGGGAGCTGTTTTTT | CSAPDRWGSNTGELFF | . | . | TRBJ2-2 | 16 | TRBV20-1
TGTGCCACCAGTGGAGACAGCCACAATGAGCAGTTCTTC | CATSGDSHNEQFF | . | . | TRBJ2-1 | 13 | TRBV24-1